What follows is one T cell receptor (beta chain) and its context. What it recognizes is unknown. Only in-frame clones appear in the TCRdb table, and some are missing; sequencing was by immunoSEQ multiplex PCR. The table includes about 13,000 clones, around 79% detected once. This sample was taken from a study of tumor-infiltrating lymphocytes in localized non-small cell lung cancer. At the level of the study: Each patient gave resected tumor and non-adjacent uninvolved lung tissue. The study, taken as a whole, reports: Tumor T-cell fraction from TCR sequencing was not associated with recurrence-free survival (p = 0.61).

This TCR derives from a human donor with non-small cell lung cancer. The sequenced material came from lung tumor tissue.

Here the CDR3 DNA reads TGTGCCAGCAGCTCCAAGTCAGCGTTATCTGGAAACACCATATATTTT. Residues: CASSSKSALSGNTIYF. V and J are TRBV7-2 and TRBJ1-3; D gene uncertain. V lost 4 bases, J lost 1 base, and 14 bases lay in between. Germline V gives CDR1 SGHTA, CDR2 FQGNSA. The CDR3 length is 16 residues.